The TCR beta chain described here comes from a study of blood T cell repertoires in COVID-19. Study as a whole: Acute and convalescent COVID-19 samples came from the United States, Italy and Spain. T cells, B-cell-depleted T cells, or PBMCs supplied cDNA or gDNA.

Per the study methods: Nucleated cell counts were estimated from reference gene primer amplification. The assay was immunoSEQ multiplex PCR, and TCRdb's table has in-frame clones only and misses some. Clone size and the V and J calls come from that table; the DNA yielded D and trimming. The sample holds about 90,000 clones; roughly 90% are singletons and the top ten take 1.7%. CDR3 length equals 14 residues. CDR1 and CDR2 from the germline V gene are MNHNY and SVGAGI (reference sequence). Trimming took off 7 bases at V and 3 bases at J, with 13 bases between the two ends. The sequenced material came from peripheral blood. This receptor was obtained from an elderly man with acute or convalescent COVID-19. The genes are TRBV6-6 and TRBJ1-5; D is undetermined. CDR3 nucleotides: TGTGCCAGCATAGCGGCCGGGATCAATCAGCCCCAGCATTTT. Translated, it gives CASIAAGINQPQHF.